The sequence of this T cell receptor beta chain was determined in a study of blood T cells in healthy people across ages (dated by TCRdb to the mid-2010s). Context from the whole study: Template switching captured roughly one uniquely barcoded TCR beta cDNA molecule per two T cells in model experiments. Donors were grouped into four age groups: young (average roughly 17 years), middle-aged (roughly 38), aged (about 60) and long-lived (about 89). Using the same blood draw, the study looked at two additional independent replicas of 1 million unique cDNA reads for two donors, one aged 18 to 30 and the other aged 80 or older. The study measured age-related changes in TCR beta repertoire diversity using deep sequencing normalized with unique cDNA molecular identifiers. To avoid experimental bias, donors of different ages were randomly spread across the sequencing lanes.

Donors were 39 systemically healthy Caucasian individuals from Russia aged roughly 6 to 90 years. Each donor gave 8 to 10 milliliters of peripheral blood, drawn into EDTA-treated Vacutainer tubes. Ficoll-Paque density-gradient centrifugation was used to isolate PBMCs, with at least 7 million obtained per sample. Total RNA was extracted from PBMCs with Trizol reagent, with at least 5.5 micrograms obtained per sample. For every donor, flow cytometry on a PBMC aliquot measured the percentage of naive CD45RAhigh/CD27high T cells. The protocol used for the library was 5' RACE. Sequencing was performed on an Illumina HiSeq 2500. A second about 6 to 11 cycle PCR used a sample-barcoded 5' primer and a J-beta primer mix. A template-switch 5' adaptor carrying 12 random nucleotides introduced a unique molecular identifier onto each TCR beta cDNA molecule. Each sample yielded at least 2.5 million CDR3-containing paired-end reads. All of the RNA was converted into first-strand cDNA using the Mint cDNA synthesis kit, with a TRBC-specific oligonucleotide serving as the primer. All cDNA was treated with uracil-DNA glycosylase and then went through a first 18-cycle PCR with the universal primers M1SS and BC2_uni_R. Processing in the source paper ran as follows. For normalization, 1 million high-quality reads were randomly selected from each sample, with every read carrying a distinct molecular identifier. Instead of being binned into consensus sequences, reads that shared molecular identifiers were thrown out. MiTCR, run with a Q25 quality threshold and the strictest error-elimination algorithm, handled CDR3 identification, clonotype clustering and error correction. A nonparametric unseen species model with Euler transformation was used to estimate lower-bound total TCR beta diversity. TCRdb's own reprocessing of the public reads used fastp at Q25 and MiXCR and kept productive beta chains. Every CDR3 protein is listed once, alongside the most common genes and DNA of its rows. The V and J calls and clone size come from TCRdb's table, not from the authors' own analysis. This sample comprises roughly 2 million distinct CDR3 sequences, roughly 52% of them detected only once. The ten largest account for more than 2% of the sample.

Results and caveats for the whole study, not just this receptor: Estimates of total diversity based on one million sequenced T cells were regarded as lower bounds and as underestimates. Conclusive comparison of naive and antigen-experienced compartments was prevented by the profiling of bulk unsorted PBMCs. As age increased, observed TCR beta diversity per million T cells dropped in a roughly linear way, and a significant reduction was already evident by age about 40. Donor CMV infection status was unknown, potentially confounding age-related changes in expanded clonotypes. A strong correlation was found between observed TCR beta diversity and the percentage of naive T cells measured by flow cytometry. Compared with the aged group, the long-lived group had more naive CD4+ T cells, fewer expanded clones and increased TCR diversity, a pattern suggesting age selection.

This clonotype was seen a handful of times. What antigen it recognizes has not been identified. Qualities for individual bases were not recorded, and no much larger clone is one base off. This clonotype originated in a woman in her thirties or forties in good health. The sequencing sample was made of blood.

At the DNA level, the sequence is TGTGCCAGCAGCTTCTATCCCAACACTGAAGCTTTCTTT. Its protein is CASSFYPNTEAFF. Rearrangement joined TRBV7-2 to TRBJ1-1; no D gene can be assigned with confidence. V is clipped by 3 bases and J by 2 bases, and the sequence between their germline boundaries is 7 bases long. The germline V gene provides CDR1 SGHTA and CDR2 FQGNSA. From its cysteine to its phenylalanine, the CDR3 spans 13 amino acids. Here the CDR3 DNA is all that survives: 39 bases in frame from base 1.